These 18 T cell receptor beta chains came from one sample sequenced in a study of cytomegalovirus exposure and HLA in healthy donors. Vbeta (60) and Jbeta (13) primers were used in the PCR. The assay was immunoSEQ multiplex PCR, and TCRdb's table has in-frame clones only and misses some. The table has about 120,000 clones, roughly 74% seen once. The sequenced sample was PBMCs. Receptors were obtained from a woman in her thirties in good health and CMV-seronegative.

This clone was detected only a few times. The J gene is TRBJ1-3, the V gene TRBV18; a possible D gene is TRBD1 (6 bases). Germline loops: CDR1 KGHSH, CDR2 LQKENI. The CDR3 runs to 17 residues. Trimming cost V 4 bases and J 0 bases, with 16 bases left between them. DNA for the CDR3: TGTGCCAGCTCACGCCGTCTCGACAGGTTCTCTGGAAACACCATATATTTT. It yields the protein CASSRRLDRFSGNTIYF.

This clone was picked up one time. The V call is TRBV27, the J call TRBJ2-7; D call uncertain. This CDR3 region has 15 residues. The V gene's germline CDR1 is MNHEY and CDR2 SMNVEV (reference sequence). V lost 2 bases to trimming and J lost 0 bases, with 11 bases between them. The CDR3 bases are TGTGCCAGCAGTTTAATACGCGAAGCCTCCTACGAGCAGTACTTC. This encodes CASSLIREASYEQYF.

This chain links TRBV5-1 with TRBJ1-2; D not certain. Germline CDR1 SGHRS, CDR2 YFSETQ. The CDR3 sequence is 16 residues long. Trimming stripped 2 bases from V and 3 bases from J, with 17 bases between. CDR3 DNA sequence: TGCGCCAGCAGCTTAGGAAAGCAGCTACGGGACTATGGCTACACCTTC. Its protein is CASSLGKQLRDYGYTF.

The chain couples TRBV27 to TRBJ2-3, with D unresolved. Trimming took 3 bases from V and 0 from J, leaving 7 bases between them. The CDR3 spans 14 residues. Germline-derived CDR1 and CDR2 are MNHEY and SMNVEV (reference sequence). CDR3 sequence: CASSLWQSTDTQYF. CDR3 sequence (DNA): TGTGCCAGCAGTTTGTGGCAGAGCACAGATACGCAGTATTTT.

The rearrangement joins TRBV7-9 to TRBJ1-3; 8 nucleotides line up with TRBD1. This CDR3 contains 15 residues. The J segment lost 6 bases and the V segment lost 2 bases, leaving 6 bases of the junction unmatched. CDR1 and CDR2 (germline): SEHNR, FQNEAQ (reference sequence). CDR3 in amino acids: CASSLTGDRKNTIYF. The CDR3 nucleotides read TGTGCCAGCAGCTTAACGGGGGACAGGAAAAACACCATATATTTT. Full variable domain (outside the CDR3, taken from reference TRBV7-9 and TRBJ1-3): DTGVSQNPRHKITKRGQNVTFRCDPISEHNRLYWYRQTLGQGPEFLTYFQNEAQLEKSRLLSDRFSAERPKGSFSTLEIQRTEQGDSAMYLCASSLTGDRKNTIYFGEGSWLTVV.

The chain links TRBV6-5 to TRBJ1-1; D unresolved. The CDR3 runs to 16 residues. Trimming shortened V by 2 bases and J by 7 bases, and 20 bases separated the two germline ends. Germline lookup yields CDR1 MNHEY and CDR2 SVGAGI. In DNA, the CDR3 is TGTGCCAGCAGTTACATACGCGCAAGGGTTCGGGGTGAAGCTTTCTTT. This translates into CASSYIRARVRGEAFF.

This rearrangement joins TRBV7-8 to TRBJ1-6, with 9 bases fitting TRBD1. This CDR3 is built from 14 residues. The germline gives CDR1 SGHVS, CDR2 FQNEAQ. The V and J ends lost 3 bases and 9 bases, in that order; junction bases with no gene match: 3. CDR3: CASSFGQGSSPLHF. CDR3 nucleotides: TGTGCCAGCAGCTTTGGACAGGGGAGTTCACCCCTCCACTTT.

The chain combines TRBV30 with TRBJ2-3, with a weak D call TRBD1 (5 bases). The CDR3 is 12 amino acids. Looked up from germline, CDR1 is GTSNPN and CDR2 is SVGIG (reference sequence). V was cut by 4 bases and J by 6 bases, with 11 bases left in between. The CDR3 region is CAWTGHRDTQYF. DNA for the CDR3: TGTGCCTGGACCGGACATCGCGATACGCAGTATTTT.

V and J are TRBV7-2 and TRBJ2-3; a weak D match, TRBD2 (5 bases). Germline loops: CDR1 SGHTA, CDR2 FQGNSA. CDR3 length: 13 amino acids. Trimming took off 3 bases at V and 1 base at J, with 5 bases between the two ends. In DNA form, the CDR3 reads TGTGCCAGCAGCTTGGAGGGCACAGATACGCAGTATTTT. It yields the protein CASSLEGTDTQYF. The full variable domain, with the rest looked up from reference TRBV7-2 and TRBJ2-3, is GAGVSQSPSNKVTEKGKDVELRCDPISGHTALYWYRQSLGQGLEFLIYFQGNSAPDKSGLPSDRFSAERTGGSVSTLTIQRTQQEDSAVYLCASSLEGTDTQYFGPGTRLTVL.

V usage is TRBV6-5 and J usage is TRBJ2-2; 9 nucleotides align to TRBD1. V lost 4 bases and J lost 6; bases outside the gene matches: 9. The CDR3 length is 16 residues. CDR1 and CDR2 from the germline V gene are MNHEY and SVGAGI. Written as DNA, the CDR3 is TGTGCCAGCAGTTCACCCGGACAGGGGAGATCCGGGGAGCTGTTTTTT. Its protein product is CASSSPGQGRSGELFF.

The rearrangement uses TRBV7-9 and TRBJ2-1; 11 nucleotides agree with TRBD2. This CDR3 spans 14 amino acids. Losses at the gene ends were 10 bases for V and 3 bases for J; bases not matched to a gene: 5. Per germline, CDR1 SEHNR and CDR2 FQNEAQ (reference sequence). The CDR3 is CAITTSGGYNEQFF. Written as DNA, the CDR3 is TGTGCCATCACAACTAGCGGGGGCTACAATGAGCAGTTCTTC.

The chain combines TRBV29-1 with TRBJ1-1; tentative D call: TRBD1 (6 bases). Germline-derived CDR1 and CDR2 are SQVTM and ANQGSEA. This CDR3 is built from 12 residues. The V end lost 8 bases, the J end lost 4 bases, and 14 bases lay between the germline ends. The DNA for the CDR3 is TGCAGCACAGGGCAGGGACGCACTGAAGCTTTCTTT. This encodes CSTGQGRTEAFF.

V and J are TRBV4-3 and TRBJ1-4; 7 bases are a match to TRBD1. V gave up 4 bases and J gave up 7 bases; unmatched junction bases: 6. The CDR3 is made up of 14 amino acids. The germline gives CDR1 LGHNA, CDR2 YSLEER. As DNA, the CDR3 is TGCGCCAGCAGCCGAAGACAGGGTGCTGAAAAACTGTTTTTT. It is translated as CASSRRQGAEKLFF.

The gene calls are TRBV29-1 and TRBJ1-4; D remains ambiguous. Germline loops: CDR1 SQVTM, CDR2 ANQGSEA. The V end lost 6 bases, the J end lost 7 bases, and 15 bases lay between the germline ends. This CDR3 has 13 residues. CDR3 DNA sequence: TGCAGCGTAGAAACACAGAGTTCTGAAAAACTGTTTTTT. This translates into CSVETQSSEKLFF.

This chain connects TRBV30 to TRBJ2-7, with 11 bases identical to TRBD1. The CDR3 has 13 amino acids. Trimming at V came to 3 bases and at J to 6 bases, leaving 4 bases not matched to a gene. Germline lookup yields CDR1 GTSNPN and CDR2 SVGIG (reference sequence). The CDR3 DNA sequence: TGTGCCTGGAGCCCCGGGACAGGGGGCGAGCAGTACTTC. Protein sequence: CAWSPGTGGEQYF. Filled out from reference TRBV30 and TRBJ2-7, the complete variable domain reads SQTIHQWPATLVQPVGSPLSLECTVEGTSNPNLYWYRQAAGRGLQLLFYSVGIGQISSEVPQNLSASRPQDRQFILSSKKLLLSDSGFYLCAWSPGTGGEQYFGPGTRLTVT.

The chain links TRBV7-9 to TRBJ1-1; TRBD1 is a possible D gene (5 bases). The germline CDR1 and CDR2 sequences are SEHNR and FQNEAQ (reference sequence). V lost 1 base and J lost 4, with 13 bases in between. This CDR3 is built from 15 residues. The CDR3 loop reads CASSLGLFRATEAFF. CDR3 nucleotide sequence: TGTGCCAGCAGCTTAGGACTCTTCAGGGCCACTGAAGCTTTCTTT.

This clone appeared once. The DNA of the CDR3 is TGTGCCAGCAGTGACCCTGCAGATGGCTACACCTTC. This codes for CASSDPADGYTF. The V gene is TRBV6-1, the J gene TRBJ1-2, with D unclear. Trimming removed 3 bases from V and 6 bases from J, with 8 bases in between. Looked up from germline, CDR1 is MNHNS and CDR2 is SASEGT. This CDR3 is 12 amino acids long.

The chain combines TRBV11-2 with TRBJ1-2, with 8 bases aligning to TRBD1. The CDR3 length is 14 residues. J was trimmed by 8 bases and V by 5 bases; bases with no gene match: 10. The V gene's germline CDR1 is SGHAT and CDR2 FQNNGV. This chain's CDR3 is CASSTPGQVWGYTF. CDR3 bases: TGTGCCAGCAGCACACCGGGACAGGTGTGGGGCTACACCTTC.